This T cell receptor (beta chain) was captured in a study of T cell repertoires in cytomegalovirus infection. The wider study: HLA-C-restricted CMV epitopes, recently identified, and well-studied HLA-B-restricted ones were used by the study.

MiXCR, run by TCRdb on the reads, gives a single entry per CDR3 protein. This table has some 100,000 distinct CDR3 sequences, 25% to 35% appearing once. V was pared by 0 bases and J by 5 bases, with 8 bases of the junction left unmatched. The CDR3 length is 16 residues. A few counts support this clonotype. Its target is unknown. The sample was CD8+ T cells from cultured PBMCs, taken from culture after CMV antigen stimulation. This clonotype was obtained from a human donor in good health (CMV status not recorded). Some clones in this sample may be carry-over from other donors' samples. The chain is built from TRBV12-3 or TRBV12-4 and TRBJ2-5; 8 bases agree with TRBD1. The CDR3 protein is CASSLARTGPVETQYF. The DNA for the CDR3 is TGTGCCAGCAGTTTAGCCCGGACAGGGCCGGTGGAGACCCAGTACTTC.